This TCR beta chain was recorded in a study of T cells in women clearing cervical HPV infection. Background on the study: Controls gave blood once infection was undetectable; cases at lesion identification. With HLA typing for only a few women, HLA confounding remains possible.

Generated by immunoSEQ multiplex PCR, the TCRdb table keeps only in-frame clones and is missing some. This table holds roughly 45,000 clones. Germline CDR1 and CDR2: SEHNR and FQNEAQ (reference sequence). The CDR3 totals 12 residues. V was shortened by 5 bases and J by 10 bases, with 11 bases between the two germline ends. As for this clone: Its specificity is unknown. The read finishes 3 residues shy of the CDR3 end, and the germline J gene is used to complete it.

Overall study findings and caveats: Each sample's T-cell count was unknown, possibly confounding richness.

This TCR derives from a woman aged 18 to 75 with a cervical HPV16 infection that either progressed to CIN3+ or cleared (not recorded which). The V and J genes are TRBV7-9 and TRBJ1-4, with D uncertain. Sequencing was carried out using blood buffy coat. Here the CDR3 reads CASSKAIGKLFF. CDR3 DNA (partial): TGTGCCAGCAGCAAAGCGATTGGAAAA.